This T cell receptor beta chain was identified during a study of cytomegalovirus exposure and HLA in healthy donors. The PCR used 60 Vbeta and 13 Jbeta primers. Using immunoSEQ multiplex PCR, the repertoire was profiled, and TCRdb retains in-frame clones only, with some absent. The sample carries around 150,000 clones, 80% recorded once. The trim removed 0 bases at V and 0 bases at J, leaving 15 bases unmatched. Per the germline V gene, CDR1 is SGHNT and CDR2 is YYREEE (reference sequence). The CDR3 has 20 residues. The sequenced material came from PBMCs. This receptor was obtained from a man between 18 and 35 years old in good health and CMV-seropositive. The rearrangement uses TRBV5-4 and TRBJ2-4; 7 nucleotides align to TRBD1. As DNA, the CDR3 is TGTGCCAGCAGCTTGGTCGGGACAGCCAGAGCCGATCTAGCCAAAAACATTCAGTACTTC. It specifies CASSLVGTARADLAKNIQYF. The full variable domain, its missing parts supplied by reference TRBV5-4 and TRBJ2-4, is ETGVTQSPTHLIKTRGQQVTLRCSSQSGHNTVSWYQQALGQGPQFIFQYYREEENGRGNFPPRFSGLQFPNYSSELNVNALELDDSALYLCASSLVGTARADLAKNIQYFGAGTRLSVL.